This TCR beta chain stems from a study of cytomegalovirus exposure and HLA in healthy donors. Study context: It was reported in a later analysis that the same platform had been used for the 120 validation repertoires as for the 550 to 700 first-cohort repertoires. General study points: Accounts indicate the classifier identified cytomegalovirus status with strong specificity and sensitivity. There were some public TCRs occurring in many donors, but most TCR sequences were rare. Subsequent analysis revealed that first-cohort TCR clusters tended to co-occur in the roughly 120 validation repertoires.

This table comes from immunoSEQ multiplex PCR, and its TCRdb copy is limited to in-frame clones, with some not included. The sample contains some 120,000 clones, roughly 90% of which appear only once. As to this clone: What it binds is unknown.

Germline loops: CDR1 SNHLY, CDR2 FYNNEI. The CDR3 is 14 amino acids. V was pared by 7 bases and J by 4 bases, with 14 bases between. The material sequenced was PBMCs. This clonotype originated in a man between 25 and 39 years old in good health and CMV-seronegative. The chain carries TRBV2 and TRBJ2-1; possibly TRBD2 for D (6 bases). CDR3 in amino acids: CASTIAASYNEQFF. The CDR3 bases are TGTGCCAGCACGATAGCGGCCTCGTACAATGAGCAGTTCTTC.